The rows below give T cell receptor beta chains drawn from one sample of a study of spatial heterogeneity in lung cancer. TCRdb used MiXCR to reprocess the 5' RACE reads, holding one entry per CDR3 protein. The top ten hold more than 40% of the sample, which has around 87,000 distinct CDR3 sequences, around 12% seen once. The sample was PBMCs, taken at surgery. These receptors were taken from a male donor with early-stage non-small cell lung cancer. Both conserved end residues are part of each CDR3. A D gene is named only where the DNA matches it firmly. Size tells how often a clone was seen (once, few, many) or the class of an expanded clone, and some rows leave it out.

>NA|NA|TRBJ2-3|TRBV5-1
TGCGCCAGCAGCTTGGGGGACCCCAGGGGAACAGATACGCAGTATTTT
CASSLGDPRGTDTQYF
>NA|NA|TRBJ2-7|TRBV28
TGTGCCAGCAGTCCACCCGCCCGGGCCCACGAGCAGTACTTC
CASSPPARAHEQYF
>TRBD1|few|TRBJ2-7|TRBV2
TGTGCCAGCAGTACCACAGGGGGCTATCGGAACGACGAGCAGTACTTC
CASSTTGGYRNDEQYF
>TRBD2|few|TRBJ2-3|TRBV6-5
TGTGCCAGCAGCCCCACCCGGACTAGCGGTGGAGATACGCAGTATTTT
CASSPTRTSGGDTQYF
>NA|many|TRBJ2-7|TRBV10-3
TGTGCCATCAGTGACCCTGGCAGCTACGAGCAGTACTTC
CAISDPGSYEQYF
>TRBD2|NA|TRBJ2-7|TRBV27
TGTGCCAGCAGTCGTTCGGGGGGGACGCCCGGGGACGAGCAGTACTTC
CASSRSGGTPGDEQYF
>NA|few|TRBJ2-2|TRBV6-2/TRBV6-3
TGTGCCAGCAGTTACCGATTTTCGAACACCGGGGAGCGGTTTTTT
CASSYRFSNTGERFF
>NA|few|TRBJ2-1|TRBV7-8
TGTGCCAGCAGCTTATCACTAGCCAGCTCCTACAATGAGCAGTTCTTC
CASSLSLASSYNEQFF
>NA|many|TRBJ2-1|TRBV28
TGTGCCAGCAGTTCCCCCCCCAGAAGCTCCTACAATGAGCAGTTCTTC
CASSSPPRSSYNEQFF
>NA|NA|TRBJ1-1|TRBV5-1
TGCGCCAGCAGCTTGGTATTAGGATGGAACACTGAAGCTTTCTTT
CASSLVLGWNTEAFF
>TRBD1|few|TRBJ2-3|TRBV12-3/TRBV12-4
TGTGCCAGCAGTTTAAGGGGGACAGGGCAAGATACGCAGTATTTT
CASSLRGTGQDTQYF
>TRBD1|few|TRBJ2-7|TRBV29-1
TGCAGCGCTGCACTCGGGACAGCCTCCTACGAGCAGTACTTC
CSAALGTASYEQYF
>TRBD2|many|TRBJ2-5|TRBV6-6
TGTGCCAGCAGTTACCCCTGGACTAGCGGGAGTCAGACCCAGTACTTC
CASSYPWTSGSQTQYF
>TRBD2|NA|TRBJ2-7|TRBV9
TGTGGCAGCAGCGGGGGGACTAGCGGCTTTTACGAGCAGTACTTC
CGSSGGTSGFYEQYF
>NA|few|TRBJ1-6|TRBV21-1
TGTGCCAGCAGCAAAGGGGATGCCCTTAATTCACCCCTCCACTTT
CASSKGDALNSPLHF
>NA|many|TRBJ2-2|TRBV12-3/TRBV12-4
TGTGCCAGCAGTCCAGGGGCCACCAGGGAGACCGGGGAGCTGTTTTTT
CASSPGATRETGELFF
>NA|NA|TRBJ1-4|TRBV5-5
TGTGCCAGCACCGGGGTTTTTAATGAAAAACTGTTTTTT
CASTGVFNEKLFF
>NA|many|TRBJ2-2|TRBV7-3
TGTGCCAGCAGCCTGGGCGTGGCAAACACCGGGGAGCTGTTTTTT
CASSLGVANTGELFF
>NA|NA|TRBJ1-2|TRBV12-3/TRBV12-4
TGTGCCAGCAGTTTTGAAAACTATGGCTACACCTTC
CASSFENYGYTF
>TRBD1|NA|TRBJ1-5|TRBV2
TGTGCCAGCGGAGGACAGGGCTATCAGCCCCAGCATTTT
CASGGQGYQPQHF
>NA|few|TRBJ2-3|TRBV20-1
TGCAGTGCTAGAGGGGCAAGTACAGATACGCAGTATTTT
CSARGASTDTQYF
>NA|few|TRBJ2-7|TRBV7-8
TGTGCCAGCAGCTCCAGACAGACCTACGAGCAGTACTTC
CASSSRQTYEQYF
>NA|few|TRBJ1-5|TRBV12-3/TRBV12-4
TGTGCCAGCAGTTTAGCGGGGGAGTTCAGGACCCAGCATTTT
CASSLAGEFRTQHF
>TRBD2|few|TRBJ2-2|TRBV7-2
TGTGCCAGCAGCTTCCCTCACGGGAGGCCGGGGACCGGGGAGCTGTTTTTT
CASSFPHGRPGTGELFF
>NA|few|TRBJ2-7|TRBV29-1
TGCAGCGTTGAAGGGGGAGCAGGGGTTCTACGCGAGCAGTACTTC
CSVEGGAGVLREQYF
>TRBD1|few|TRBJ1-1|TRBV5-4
TGTGCCAGCAGCTGGACGACAGGGGGCCTGGCTGAAGCTTTCTTT
CASSWTTGGLAEAFF
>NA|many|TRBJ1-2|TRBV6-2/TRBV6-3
TGTGCCAGCACCCAGACGGGGAACTATGGCTACACCTTC
CASTQTGNYGYTF
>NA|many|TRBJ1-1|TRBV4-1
TGCGCCAGCCGTCCCTTTCAGGGAGGCACTGAAGCTTTCTTT
CASRPFQGGTEAFF
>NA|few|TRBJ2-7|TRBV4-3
TGCGCCAGCAGCCAAGATTATACAGTGGGGGGCTGGGCCTACGAGCAGTACTTC
CASSQDYTVGGWAYEQYF
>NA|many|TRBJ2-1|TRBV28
TGTGCCAGCAGTCCCTACCCCCCACAGGGTCATGAGCAGTTCTTC
CASSPYPPQGHEQFF
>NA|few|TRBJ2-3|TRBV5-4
TGTGCCAGCAGCCGCGCGGGGCCAGATACGCAGTATTTT
CASSRAGPDTQYF
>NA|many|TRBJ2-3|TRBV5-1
TGCGCCAGCAGCCATTACAGGGAAGGGAAGGTATCGGATACGCAGTATTTT
CASSHYREGKVSDTQYF
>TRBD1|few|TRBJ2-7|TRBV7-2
TGTGCCAGCAGCTCCAGGACAGGGACCTACGAGCAGTACTTC
CASSSRTGTYEQYF
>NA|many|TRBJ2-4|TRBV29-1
TGCAGCGTTTTGTTGGTAGCCAAAAACATTCAGTACTTC
CSVLLVAKNIQYF
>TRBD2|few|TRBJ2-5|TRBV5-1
TGCGCCAGCAAACTAGCGGGGGCGAGAGAGACCCAGTACTTC
CASKLAGARETQYF
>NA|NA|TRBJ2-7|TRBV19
TGTGCCAGTAGTTTCGACAGCGGGTACGAGCAGTACTTC
CASSFDSGYEQYF
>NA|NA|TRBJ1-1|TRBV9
TGTGCCAGCAGCGTAAAAATGAACACTGAAGCTTTCTTT
CASSVKMNTEAFF
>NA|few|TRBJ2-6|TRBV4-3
TGCGCCAGCAGCCAAGAAGACAGGCGTGGGGCCAACGTCCTGACTTTC
CASSQEDRRGANVLTF
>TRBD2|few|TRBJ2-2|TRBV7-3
TGTGCCAGCAGCCCCTTAGCGGGAGGCCTCACCGGGGAGCTGTTTTTT
CASSPLAGGLTGELFF
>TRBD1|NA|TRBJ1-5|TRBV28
TGTGCCAGCAGTTTGACAGGGGCGGTTAATCAGCCCCAGCATTTT
CASSLTGAVNQPQHF
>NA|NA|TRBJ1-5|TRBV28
TGTGCCAGCATTCGGGACTCTCGCAATCAGCCCCAGCATTTT
CASIRDSRNQPQHF
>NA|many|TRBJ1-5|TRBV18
TGTGCCAGCTCACCTACACAAAGGGGTCGCAATCAGCCCCAGCATTTT
CASSPTQRGRNQPQHF
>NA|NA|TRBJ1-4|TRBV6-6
TGTGCCAGCAGTTTGTCAGGGGAAGATGAAAAACTGTTTTTT
CASSLSGEDEKLFF
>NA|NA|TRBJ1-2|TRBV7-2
TGTGCCAGCAGCTTATGGGGGTACTATGGCTACACCTTC
CASSLWGYYGYTF
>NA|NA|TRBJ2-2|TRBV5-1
TGCGCCAGCAGCTTGAAACAACTACCCGGGGAGCTGTTTTTT
CASSLKQLPGELFF
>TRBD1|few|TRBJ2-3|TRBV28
TGTGCCAGCAGTTTATGGGGGACAGGGTCAGATACGCAGTATTTT
CASSLWGTGSDTQYF
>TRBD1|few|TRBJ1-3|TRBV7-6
TGTGCCAGCAGCTTAGGAGGGGGCGCTGGAAACACCATATATTTT
CASSLGGGAGNTIYF
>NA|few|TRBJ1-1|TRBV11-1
TGTGCCAGCAGCCACCCACGTGCGGGCCAGAACACTGAAGCTTTCTTT
CASSHPRAGQNTEAFF